The source of this T cell receptor beta chain is a study of T cells in Graves' hyperthyroidism and ophthalmopathy. TCR beta CDR3 regions were amplified from RNA transcripts. The TCR CDR3 was amplified in a first-round RT-PCR using the HTBI primer set. From the multiplex PCR reads, TCRdb called clonotypes with MiXCR, one entry per CDR3 protein. The profile shows hundreds of thousands of distinct CDR3 sequences, approximately 40% of them singletons. Material for sequencing was blood. The receptor comes from a man in his late teens or twenties with Graves' hyperthyroidism.

CDR3 protein: CASSLTGGGSPLHF. CDR3 nucleotide sequence: TGTGCCAGCAGTTTGACAGGAGGTGGTTCACCCCTCCACTTT. The chain is built from TRBV7-2 and TRBJ1-6, with a possible D match to TRBD1 (6 bases). CDR1 is SGHTA, CDR2 FQGNSA, per germline. V lost 6 bases, J lost 9 bases, and 15 bases lay in between. The CDR3 runs to 14 residues.